The TCR beta chain under discussion was sequenced for a study of identical twins. The CDR3 length is 13 residues. CDR1 and CDR2 from the germline V gene are LNHDA and SQIVND (reference sequence). V lost 6 bases, J lost 4 bases, and 4 bases stayed unmatched. Template switching added a universal primer site; cDNA carried unique molecular identifiers. MiXCR, applied by TCRdb to the 5' RACE reads, yields one record per CDR3 protein. The data show approximately 470,000 distinct CDR3 sequences, with approximately 15% seen just once and approximately 0.52% held by the top ten. This same sample was also taken into another study, of yellow fever vaccine responses in identical twins.

Sequencing was performed on CD4+ T cells sorted from blood. The TCR was taken from a woman aged 18 to 35 in good health. The chain links TRBV19 to TRBJ2-7; 9 bases agree with TRBD1. DNA of the CDR3: TGTGCCAGTAGAGAACAGGGGGCTTACGAGCAGTACTTC. Translation gives CASREQGAYEQYF.